This T cell receptor (beta chain) emerged from a study of CD8 T cells in ankylosing spondylitis. Overall study findings and caveats: A motif of roughly 8 highly homologous TCR beta variants was seen as apparently characteristic of ankylosing spondylitis blood. In reactive arthritis synovial fluid and blood, some motif variants had been reported before. Clones linked to disease, bearing a CD8+ phenotype, were relatively rare in peripheral blood.

The CDR3 loop spans 14 amino acids. With 4 bases removed from V and 8 bases from J, the gap between germline ends came to 15 bases. Germline lookup yields CDR1 SGHRS and CDR2 YFSETQ. Of note for this clonotype: As yet, its antigen is unknown.

Quantitative 5'-RACE was performed with molecular barcodes, and it yielded the TCR beta libraries. A single record per CDR3 protein comes from TCRdb applying MiXCR to the 5' RACE reads. The table shows approximately 400,000 distinct CDR3 sequences, with 15% to 20% occurring only once. This chain links TRBV5-1 with TRBJ1-4; TRBD1 is a possible D gene (5 bases). Material for sequencing was blood, either unsorted or a sorted T cell fraction (not recorded which). The TCR sequence derives from a male donor with ankylosing spondylitis. This chain's CDR3 is CASSGAGGTEKLFF. Written as DNA, the CDR3 is TGCGCCAGCAGCGGGGCGGGAGGTACCGAAAAACTGTTTTTT.